A selection of T cell receptor beta chains follows, all from one sample in a study of long-term antiretroviral therapy in people with HIV. The data were produced by immunoSEQ multiplex PCR, yet TCRdb's version contains in-frame clones alone and is incomplete. The table records fewer than 35,000 clones, roughly four fifths of them present only once. This specimen was unsorted PBMCs, taken 2.9 years after starting antiretroviral therapy. The receptor source for this set is a man in his forties or fifties with HIV. The CDR3 runs from the conserved cysteine through the conserved F or W. A D gene is named only where the DNA matches it firmly. The size of a clone is reported for some rows only, either as once, few or many, or as a class for expanded clones.

size	J	D	V	CDR3	DNA
-	TRBJ1-1	-	TRBV28	CASSSNVDSLYIMNTEAFF	TGTGCCAGCAGTTCCAACGTGGACAGTTTATACATAATGAACACTGAAGCTTTCTTT
-	TRBJ1-2	-	TRBV19	CASSNLAGNGYTF	TGTGCCAGTAGTAACCTGGCAGGGAATGGCTACACCTTC
-	TRBJ1-3	TRBD1	TRBV7-2	CASSSGQGNGNTIYF	TGTGCCAGCAGCTCTGGACAGGGGAATGGAAACACCATATATTTT
-	TRBJ2-2	TRBD2	TRBV14	CASSQLAGHLNTGELFF	TGTGCCAGCAGCCAACTAGCGGGACACCTAAACACCGGGGAGCTGTTTTTT
-	TRBJ1-1	-	TRBV11-2	CASSSLGSRAGTEAFF	TGTGCCAGCAGCTCGCTGGGATCCCGGGCCGGCACTGAAGCTTTCTTT
-	TRBJ2-7	-	TRBV28	CASSSGTICEQYF	TGTGCCAGCAGTTCCGGGACAATATGCGAGCAGTACTTC
-	TRBJ2-1	TRBD2	TRBV29-1	CSAPGRSDNEQFF	TGCAGCGCCCCCGGGAGGTCCGACAATGAGCAGTTCTTC
medium-sized	TRBJ2-7	-	TRBV4-3	CASSQDWKLGPYEQYF	TGCGCCAGCAGCCAAGATTGGAAATTGGGTCCCTACGAGCAGTACTTC
-	TRBJ2-1	-	TRBV5-6	CASSTPTENSYNEQFF	TGTGCCAGCAGCACCCCGACAGAAAACTCCTACAATGAGCAGTTCTTC
once	TRBJ2-1	-	TRBV6-1	CASSPRNNEQFF	TGTGCCAGCAGCCCTCGTAACAATGAGCAGTTCTTC
-	TRBJ2-7	TRBD2	TRBV5-4	CASSPGGYEQYF	TGTGCCAGCAGCCCGGGAGGTTACGAGCAGTACTTC
-	TRBJ1-1	TRBD1	TRBV9	CASSARDRGDTEAFF	TGTGCCAGCAGCGCCCGGGACAGGGGGGACACTGAAGCTTTCTTT
-	TRBJ2-1	TRBD2	TRBV27	CASSILDLAGVNEQFF	TGTGCCAGCTCGATATTGGATCTAGCGGGGGTCAATGAGCAGTTCTTC
-	TRBJ2-2	-	TRBV11-3	CASSTNQGYGTGELFF	TGTGCCAGCAGCACCAATCAGGGATACGGGACCGGGGAGCTGTTTTTT
-	TRBJ2-1	TRBD1	TRBV7-2	CASSGSDRAPSSYNEQFF	TGTGCCAGCAGCGGCTCGGACAGGGCCCCCAGCTCCTACAATGAGCAGTTCTTC
-	TRBJ2-6	-	TRBV7-6	CASTLRVPDSGANVLTF	TGTGCCAGCACCCTTAGAGTTCCTGACTCTGGGGCCAACGTCCTGACTTTC
-	TRBJ2-1	TRBD1	TRBV27	CASSRRDRGRNEQFF	TGTGCCAGCAGCCGCCGGGACAGGGGACGGAATGAGCAGTTCTTC
-	TRBJ2-5	-	TRBV2	CASRFRGDQETQYF	TGTGCCAGCAGATTTAGGGGGGACCAAGAGACCCAGTACTTC
few	TRBJ2-7	TRBD1	TRBV19	CASSSDRGLYEQYF	TGTGCCAGTAGTTCCGACAGGGGACTCTACGAGCAGTACTTC
-	TRBJ1-1	-	TRBV10-1	CASSDRGRANTEAFF	TGCGCCAGCAGTGACAGAGGACGGGCTAACACTGAAGCTTTCTTT
-	TRBJ1-1	-	TRBV6-6	CASSYAGLMNTEAFF	TGTGCCAGCAGTTACGCCGGGCTCATGAACACTGAAGCTTTCTTT
-	TRBJ1-3	-	TRBV9	CASRSGNTIYF	TGTGCCAGCAGGTCTGGAAACACCATATATTTT
few	TRBJ2-7	TRBD1	TRBV7-9	CASSHGGGQGSYEQYF	TGTGCCAGCAGTCATGGCGGGGGACAGGGGTCCTACGAGCAGTACTTC
-	TRBJ1-1	-	TRBV5-5	CASSLAGTVTEAFF	TGTGCCAGCAGCTTGGCTGGTACCGTTACTGAAGCTTTCTTT
-	TRBJ2-7	TRBD1	TRBV12-5	CASGLLLRDRDDEQYF	TGTGCTAGTGGTCTCCTCCTCCGGGACAGGGACGACGAGCAGTACTTC
few	TRBJ1-2	-	TRBV27	CASSEWRPQEGYTF	TGTGCCAGCAGTGAGTGGCGTCCTCAGGAGGGCTACACCTTC
-	TRBJ2-7	TRBD1	TRBV28	CASSPEGQGVDEQYF	TGTGCCAGCAGCCCCGAGGGACAGGGGGTGGACGAGCAGTACTTC